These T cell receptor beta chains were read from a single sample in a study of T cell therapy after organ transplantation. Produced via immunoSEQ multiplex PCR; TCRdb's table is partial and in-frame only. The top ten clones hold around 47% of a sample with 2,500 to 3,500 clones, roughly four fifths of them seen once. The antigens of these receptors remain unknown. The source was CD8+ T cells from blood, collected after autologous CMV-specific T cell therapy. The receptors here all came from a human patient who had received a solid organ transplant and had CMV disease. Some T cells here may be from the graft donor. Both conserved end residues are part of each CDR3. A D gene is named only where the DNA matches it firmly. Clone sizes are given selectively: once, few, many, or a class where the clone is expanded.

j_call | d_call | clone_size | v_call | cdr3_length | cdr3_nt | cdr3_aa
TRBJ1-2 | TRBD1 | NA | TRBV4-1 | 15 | TGCGCCAGCAGCCAAGGCCCGGGACAGGGAGACGGCTACACCTTC | CASSQGPGQGDGYTF
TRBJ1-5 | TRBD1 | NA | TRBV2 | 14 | TGTGCCAGCAGGGAGACAGGGACTCGCCAGCCCCAGCATTTT | CASRETGTRQPQHF
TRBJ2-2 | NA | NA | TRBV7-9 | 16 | TGTGCCAGCAGCGGTCGGACCGCTACGAACACCGGGGAGCTGTTTTTT | CASSGRTATNTGELFF
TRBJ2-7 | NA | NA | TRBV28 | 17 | TGTGCCAGCAGTTTATTAGGAGGGGACGGCGACTCCTACGAGCAGTACTTC | CASSLLGGDGDSYEQYF
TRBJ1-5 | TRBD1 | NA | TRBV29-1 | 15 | TGCAGCGTCATCACGCCAGACAGGGAACCTCTAACCCAGCATTTT | CSVITPDREPLTQHF
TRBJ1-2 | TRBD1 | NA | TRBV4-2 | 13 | TGTGCCAGCACGGTCGGGACAGGGGTAGGGTACACCTTC | CASTVGTGVGYTF
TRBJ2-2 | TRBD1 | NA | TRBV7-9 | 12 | TGTGCCATGACAGGGACGTTCGAGGAGCTGTTTTTT | CAMTGTFEELFF
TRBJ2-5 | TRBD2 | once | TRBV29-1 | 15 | TGCAGCGTTGACGGACTAGCGGGGCTCGCGGAGACCCAGTACTTC | CSVDGLAGLAETQYF
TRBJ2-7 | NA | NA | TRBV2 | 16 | TGTGCCAGCAGTGAAAGAATGGACGAAGCGTCCTACGAGCAGTACTTC | CASSERMDEASYEQYF
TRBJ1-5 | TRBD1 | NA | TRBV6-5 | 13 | TGTGCCAGCAAGGAGGGGGCGGGTCAGCCCCAGCATTTT | CASKEGAGQPQHF
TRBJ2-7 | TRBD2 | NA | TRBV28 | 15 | TGTGCCAGCAGTTTAAGGACTAGCTCTTTCGGCGAGCAGTACTTC | CASSLRTSSFGEQYF
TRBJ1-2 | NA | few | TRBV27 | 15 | TGTGCCAGCAGACAATCCCTCGGCCCCAACTATGGCTACACCTTC | CASRQSLGPNYGYTF
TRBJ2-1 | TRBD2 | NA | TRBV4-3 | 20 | TGCGCCAGCAGCCAAGAGTCTATAAGCTCCGGGACTAGCGTTGAAGATGAGCAGTTCTTC | CASSQESISSGTSVEDEQFF
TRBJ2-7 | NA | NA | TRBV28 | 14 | TGTGCCAGCAGTTTACAACTTGTGGGATACGAGCAGTACTTC | CASSLQLVGYEQYF
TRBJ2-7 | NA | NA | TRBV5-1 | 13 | TGCGCCAGCAGTCCCATTACAGGGAACGAGCAGTACTTC | CASSPITGNEQYF
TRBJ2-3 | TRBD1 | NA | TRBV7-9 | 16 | TGTGCCAGCAGCTCTTACAGGGGGCAATCCACAGATACGCAGTATTTT | CASSSYRGQSTDTQYF
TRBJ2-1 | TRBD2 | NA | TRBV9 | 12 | TGTGCCAGCAGCGTCGGGGGGGATGAGCAGTTCTTC | CASSVGGDEQFF
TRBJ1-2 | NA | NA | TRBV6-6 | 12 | TGTGCCAGCAGTTACGAACCCCAGGGCTACACCTTC | CASSYEPQGYTF
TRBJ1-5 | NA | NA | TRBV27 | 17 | TGTGCCAGCAGTTTACGGCAGGGTCCGGGGTACAATCAGCCCCAGCATTTT | CASSLRQGPGYNQPQHF
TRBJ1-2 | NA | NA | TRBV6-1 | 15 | TGTGCCAGCAGTGATTCCCCGACAGAATTCTATGACTACACCTTC | CASSDSPTEFYDYTF
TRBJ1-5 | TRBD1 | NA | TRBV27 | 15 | TGTGCCAGCAGTTCGTCAGGGGGTAGGGGTCAGCCCCAGCATTTT | CASSSSGGRGQPQHF
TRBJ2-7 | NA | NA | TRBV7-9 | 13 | TGTGCCAGCTCCGGACAGAGCTCCTACGAGCAGTACTTC | CASSGQSSYEQYF
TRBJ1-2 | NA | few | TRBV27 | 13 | TGTGCCAGCAGTCCGAAGTGGCTGGGTGGCTACACCTTC | CASSPKWLGGYTF
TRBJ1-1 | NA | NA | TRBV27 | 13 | TGTGCCAGCAGTTTATTGAGGGGCGCTGAAGCTTTCTTT | CASSLLRGAEAFF
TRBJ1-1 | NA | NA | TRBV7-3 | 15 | TGTGCCAGCAGCTTAATATATGGACCTAACACTGAAGCTTTCTTT | CASSLIYGPNTEAFF
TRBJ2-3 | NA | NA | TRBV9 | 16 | TGTGCCAGCAGCGCTAGCCCGAAGGACCTCACAGATACGCAGTATTTT | CASSASPKDLTDTQYF
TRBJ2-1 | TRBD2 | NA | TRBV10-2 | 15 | TGCGCCAGCAGTGAGTCGCTAGCGGGAGGGATTGAGCAGTTCTTC | CASSESLAGGIEQFF
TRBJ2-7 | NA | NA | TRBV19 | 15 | TGTGCCAGTAGTGTAACCGGGACGGGTGCCTACGAGCAGTACTTC | CASSVTGTGAYEQYF
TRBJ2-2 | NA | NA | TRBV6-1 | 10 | TGTGCCACCCGAACCGGGGAGCTGTTTTTT | CATRTGELFF
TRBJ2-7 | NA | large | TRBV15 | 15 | TGTGCCACCAGCACTGAGTCGGGGTCTGCCTACGAGCAGTACTTC | CATSTESGSAYEQYF
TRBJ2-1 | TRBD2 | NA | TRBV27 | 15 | TGTGCCAGCAGTACAGGACTAGCGGGGGTCAATGAGCAGTTCTTC | CASSTGLAGVNEQFF